Here is one TCR beta chain with its context. What it binds is not known. The CDR3 consists of 13 residues. V was trimmed by 8 bases and J by 3 bases, leaving 13 bases between them. Germline V gene lookup returns CDR1 MDHEN and CDR2 SYDVKM. This entry belongs to a study of shared clonotypes between healthy human individuals. Deep-level running was used for the assay. The material for each subset, its genomic DNA, was split evenly across several immunoSEQ plates. Libraries were prepared by immunoSEQ multiplex PCR; TCRdb keeps only in-frame clonotypes and omits some of them. The sample carries over a million clones, about four fifths recorded once. Study results and caveats: Clonotype sharing among donors, it was expected, would be affected by sequencing depth.

This TCR came from a man between 18 and 35 years old in good health. Some clones in this sample may be carry-over from other donors' samples. The sequenced material came from memory CD4+ T cells from PBMCs. The subset was: CD45RA-negative fraction. This sequence joins TRBV28 and TRBJ1-2, with D possibly TRBD1 on 6 matching bases. CDR3 nucleotide sequence: TGTGCCAGCCTAACACAGGGATACTATGGCTACACCTTC. Protein: CASLTQGYYGYTF.